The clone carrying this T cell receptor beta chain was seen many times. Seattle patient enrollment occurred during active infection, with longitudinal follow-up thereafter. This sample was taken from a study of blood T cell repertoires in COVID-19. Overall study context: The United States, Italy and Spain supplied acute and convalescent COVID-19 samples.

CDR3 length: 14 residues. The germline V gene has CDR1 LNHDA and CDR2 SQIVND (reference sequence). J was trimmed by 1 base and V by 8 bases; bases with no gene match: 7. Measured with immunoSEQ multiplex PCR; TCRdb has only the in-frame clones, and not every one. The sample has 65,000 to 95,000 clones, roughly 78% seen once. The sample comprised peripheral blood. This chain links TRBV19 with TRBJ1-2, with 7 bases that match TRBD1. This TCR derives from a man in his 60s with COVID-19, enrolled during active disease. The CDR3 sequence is CASSAGGFNYGYTF. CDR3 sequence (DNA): TGTGCCAGTTCCGCAGGGGGTTTTAACTATGGCTACACCTTC.